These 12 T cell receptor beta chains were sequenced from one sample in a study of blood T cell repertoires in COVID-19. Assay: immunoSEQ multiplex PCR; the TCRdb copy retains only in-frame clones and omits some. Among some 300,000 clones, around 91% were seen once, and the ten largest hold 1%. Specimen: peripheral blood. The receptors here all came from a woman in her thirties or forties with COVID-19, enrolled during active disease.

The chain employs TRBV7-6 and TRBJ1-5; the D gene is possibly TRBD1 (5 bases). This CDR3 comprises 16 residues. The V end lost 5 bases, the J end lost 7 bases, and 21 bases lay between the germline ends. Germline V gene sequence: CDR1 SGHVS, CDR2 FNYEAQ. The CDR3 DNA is TGTGCCAGCAGCAACCAGTTAGGGGCGACGGGCCAGCCCCAGCATTTT. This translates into CASSNQLGATGQPQHF.

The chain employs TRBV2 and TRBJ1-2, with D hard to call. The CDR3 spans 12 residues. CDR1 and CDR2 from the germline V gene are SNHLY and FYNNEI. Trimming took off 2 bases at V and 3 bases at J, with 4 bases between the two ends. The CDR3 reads CASSEQYYGYTF. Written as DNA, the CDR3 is TGTGCCAGCAGTGAACAATACTATGGCTACACCTTC.

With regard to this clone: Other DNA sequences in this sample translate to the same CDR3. Here the CDR3 DNA reads TGTGCCAGCAGCTTAGTAGGCAGGGAGAACACTGAAGCTTTCTTT. Translated: CASSLVGRENTEAFF. V and J are TRBV7-9 and TRBJ1-1, with TRBD1 as a possible D gene (5 bases). This CDR3 spans 15 amino acids. The germline CDR1 and CDR2 sequences are SEHNR and FQNEAQ (reference sequence). Trimming removed 1 base at V and 1 base at J, with 10 bases between.

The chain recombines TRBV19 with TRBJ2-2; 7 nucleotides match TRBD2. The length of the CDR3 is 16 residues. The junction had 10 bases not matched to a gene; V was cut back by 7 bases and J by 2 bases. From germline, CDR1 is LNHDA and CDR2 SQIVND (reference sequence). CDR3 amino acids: CASTPAGLRNTGELFF. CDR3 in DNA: TGTGCCAGTACTCCAGCGGGACTACGTAACACCGGGGAGCTGTTTTTT.

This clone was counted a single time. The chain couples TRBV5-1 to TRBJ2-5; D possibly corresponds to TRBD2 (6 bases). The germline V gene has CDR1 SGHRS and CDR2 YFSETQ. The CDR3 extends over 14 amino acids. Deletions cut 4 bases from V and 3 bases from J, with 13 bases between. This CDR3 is CASSLGLSKETQYF. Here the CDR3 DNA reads TGCGCCAGCAGCCTGGGACTGAGTAAAGAGACCCAGTACTTC.

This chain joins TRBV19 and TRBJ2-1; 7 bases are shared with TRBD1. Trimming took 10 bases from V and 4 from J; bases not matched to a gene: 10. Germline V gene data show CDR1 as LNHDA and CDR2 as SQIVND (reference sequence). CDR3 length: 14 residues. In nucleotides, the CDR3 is TGTGCCACCTCCATCGGACAGGCGTACAATGAGCAGTTCTTC. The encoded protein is CATSIGQAYNEQFF.

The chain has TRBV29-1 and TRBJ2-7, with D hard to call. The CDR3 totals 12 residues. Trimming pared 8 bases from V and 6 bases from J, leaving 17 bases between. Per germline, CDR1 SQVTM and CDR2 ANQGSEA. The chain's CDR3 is CSPDCPTCEQYF. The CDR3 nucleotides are TGCAGCCCCGACTGCCCTACCTGCGAGCAGTACTTC.

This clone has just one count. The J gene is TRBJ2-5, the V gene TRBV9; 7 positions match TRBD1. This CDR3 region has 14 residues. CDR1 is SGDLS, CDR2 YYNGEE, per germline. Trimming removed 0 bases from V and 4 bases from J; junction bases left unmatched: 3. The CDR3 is CASSVVGGGETQYF. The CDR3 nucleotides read TGTGCCAGCAGCGTAGTAGGGGGCGGAGAGACCCAGTACTTC.

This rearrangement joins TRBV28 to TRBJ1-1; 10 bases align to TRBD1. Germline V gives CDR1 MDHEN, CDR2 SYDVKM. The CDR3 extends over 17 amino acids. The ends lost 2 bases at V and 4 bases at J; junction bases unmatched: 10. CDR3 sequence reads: CASSLLGTGVRGTEAFF. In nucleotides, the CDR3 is TGTGCCAGCAGTTTACTCGGGACAGGGGTCCGTGGCACTGAAGCTTTCTTT.

In nucleotides, the CDR3 is TGTGCCAGCAGCCCCGGGACAGGGGGGAAAACCGGGGAGCTGTTTTTT. Translating gives CASSPGTGGKTGELFF. The J gene is TRBJ2-2, the V gene TRBV5-4; 11 bases align to TRBD1. Germline trimming cut 4 bases from V and 5 bases from J; bases unmatched to any gene: 7. Germline values: CDR1 SGHNT, CDR2 YYREEE (reference sequence). The CDR3 loop spans 16 amino acids.

The chain's CDR3 is CASSPRSSGGLGNEQFF. Here the CDR3 DNA reads TGTGCCAGCAGTCCCCGTTCTAGCGGGGGTCTAGGGAATGAGCAGTTCTTC. The J gene is TRBJ2-1, the V gene TRBV27; 10 bases align to TRBD2. With 5 bases clipped from V and 7 bases from J, the junction kept 14 bases outside the gene matches. The CDR3 runs 17 residues. Per germline, CDR1 MNHEY and CDR2 SMNVEV (reference sequence).

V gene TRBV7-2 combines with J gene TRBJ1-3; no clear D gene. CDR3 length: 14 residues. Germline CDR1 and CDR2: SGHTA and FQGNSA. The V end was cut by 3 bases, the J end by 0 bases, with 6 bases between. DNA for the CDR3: TGTGCCAGCAGCTTGACACGCTCTGGAAACACCATATATTTT. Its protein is CASSLTRSGNTIYF.